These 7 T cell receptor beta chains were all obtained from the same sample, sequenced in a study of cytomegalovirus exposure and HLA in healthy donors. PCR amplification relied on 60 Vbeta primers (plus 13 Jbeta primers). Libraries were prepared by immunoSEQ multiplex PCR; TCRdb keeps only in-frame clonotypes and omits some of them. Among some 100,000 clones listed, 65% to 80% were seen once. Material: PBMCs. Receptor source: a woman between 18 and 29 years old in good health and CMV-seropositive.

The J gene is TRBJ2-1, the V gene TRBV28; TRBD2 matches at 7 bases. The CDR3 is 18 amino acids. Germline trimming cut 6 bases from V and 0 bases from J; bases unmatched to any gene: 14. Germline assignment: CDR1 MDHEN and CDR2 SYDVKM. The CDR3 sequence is CASRYHPLTGGSYNEQFF. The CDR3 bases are TGTGCCAGCAGATATCACCCATTGACGGGAGGCTCCTACAATGAGCAGTTCTTC.

CDR3 in amino acids: CAWFSGRPEQFF. The CDR3 DNA reads TGTGCCTGGTTTAGCGGGAGGCCAGAGCAGTTCTTC. This chain joins TRBV30 and TRBJ2-1, with 10 nucleotides matching TRBD2. The CDR3 contains 12 residues. V dropped 5 bases and J dropped 10; count of bases not matched to a gene: 5. Germline values: CDR1 GTSNPN, CDR2 SVGIG (reference sequence).

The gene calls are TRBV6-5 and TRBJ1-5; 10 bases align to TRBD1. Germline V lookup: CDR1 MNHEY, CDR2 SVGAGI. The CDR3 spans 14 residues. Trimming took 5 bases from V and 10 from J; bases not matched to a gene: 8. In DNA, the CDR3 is TGTGCCAGCAGTCCGGGACAGGGGCCCACACCCCAGCATTTT. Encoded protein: CASSPGQGPTPQHF.

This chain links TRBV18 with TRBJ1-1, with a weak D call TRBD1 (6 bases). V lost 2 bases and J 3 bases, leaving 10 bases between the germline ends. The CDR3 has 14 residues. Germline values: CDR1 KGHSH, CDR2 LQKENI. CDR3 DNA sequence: TGTGCCAGCTCACCATGGGAGGGGGACACTGAAGCTTTCTTT. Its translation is CASSPWEGDTEAFF.

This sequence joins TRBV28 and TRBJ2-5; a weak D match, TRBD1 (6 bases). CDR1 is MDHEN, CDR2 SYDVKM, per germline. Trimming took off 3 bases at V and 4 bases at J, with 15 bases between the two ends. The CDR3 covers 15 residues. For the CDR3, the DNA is TGTGCCAGCAGTTTCAGGGACATACCAAGAGAGACCCAGTACTTC. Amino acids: CASSFRDIPRETQYF. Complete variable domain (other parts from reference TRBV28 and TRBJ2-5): DVKVTQSSRYLVKRTGEKVFLECVQDMDHENMFWYRQDPGLGLRLIYFSYDVKMKEKGDIPEGYSVSREKKERFSLILESASTNQTSMYLCASSFRDIPRETQYFGPGTRLLVL.

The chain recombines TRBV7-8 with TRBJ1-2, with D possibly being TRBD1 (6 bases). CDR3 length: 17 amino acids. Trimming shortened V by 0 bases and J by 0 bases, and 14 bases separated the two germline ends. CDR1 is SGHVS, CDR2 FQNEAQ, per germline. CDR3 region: CASSLARTGTPNYGYTF. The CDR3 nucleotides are TGTGCCAGCAGCTTAGCTCGAACAGGGACACCTAACTATGGCTACACCTTC.

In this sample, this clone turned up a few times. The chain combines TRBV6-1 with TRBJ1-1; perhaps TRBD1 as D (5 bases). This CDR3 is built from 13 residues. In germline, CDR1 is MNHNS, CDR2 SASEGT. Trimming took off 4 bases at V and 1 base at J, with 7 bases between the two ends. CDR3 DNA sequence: TGTGCCAGCAGTGCCACAGGGAACACTGAAGCTTTCTTT. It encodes CASSATGNTEAFF.